This T cell receptor (beta chain) came from a study of CD8+ T cells in alopecia areata. Study as a whole: Oral tofacitinib (5 to 10 mg twice daily) was administered to treated patients.

Sample treatment: oral pan-JAK inhibitor, 5-10 mg twice daily. In alopecia areata patients, both lesional scalp punch biopsies and peripheral blood were collected. As the sequencing template, cDNA was produced by extracting RNA and reverse transcribing it. Profiled with immunoSEQ multiplex PCR; TCRdb holds only in-frame clones, not every one. The sample records about 170,000 clones, 58% being singletons. The CDR3 length is 12 residues. V lost 4 bases to trimming and J lost 1 base, with 7 bases between them. Germline V lookup: CDR1 SQVTM, CDR2 ANQGSEA. This receptor was obtained from a human donor with alopecia areata. The chain has TRBV29-1 and TRBJ1-1; D is ambiguous. This specimen consisted of CD4+ T cells sorted from blood, obtained at approximately week 60, from a patient treated with tofacitinib. The CDR3 loop is CSVGDANTEAFF. CDR3 in DNA: TGCAGCGTTGGAGACGCGAACACTGAAGCTTTCTTT.